This T cell receptor (beta chain) was recovered during a study of T cells after yellow fever vaccination. Study-level results: Only a minor proportion of clonotypes was detected across both CD4 and CD8 compartments. Contamination of FACS-sorted repertoires by abundant clonotypes from the bulk population could occur.

This clonotype was counted only a few times. Its antigen is undetermined. The CDR3 covers 14 residues. CDR1 and CDR2 from the germline V gene are LGHNA and YSLEER. V lost 3 bases and J lost 0, with 7 bases in between. From the 5' RACE reads, TCRdb called clonotypes with MiXCR, one entry per CDR3 protein. The sample records about 74,000 distinct CDR3 sequences, approximately 7.7% being singletons. This receptor was identified in a man in his late teens or twenties who received the YFV17D yellow fever vaccine. The chain uses TRBV4-3 and TRBJ2-3; D ambiguous. This specimen consisted of CD8+ T cells sorted from PBMCs, obtained 4 to 5 days after the first yellow fever vaccination. CDR3 amino acids: CASSHGSSTDTQYF. CDR3 nucleotides: TGCGCCAGCAGCCACGGTTCTAGCACAGATACGCAGTATTTT.